These T cell receptor beta chains were read from a single sample in a study of tumor-infiltrating lymphocytes in primary liver carcinoma. TCRdb passed the multiplex PCR reads through MiXCR, listing each CDR3 protein once. The profile shows approximately 42,000 distinct CDR3 sequences, roughly 73% of them singletons. The specimen sequenced was tumor-adjacent normal liver tissue. The receptors shown here come from a woman in her thirties with primary liver carcinoma and hepatitis B virus infection. The CDR3 runs from the conserved cysteine through the conserved F or W. Fields, in order: J gene, V gene, clone size, D gene, CDR3 protein, CDR3 DNA. A D gene is named only where the DNA matches it firmly. Only some rows state a clone size, as once, few, many or a class for expanded clones.

TRBJ2-1 TRBV5-6 . TRBD2 CASGLPITAGNNEQFF TGCGCCAGCGGCTTGCCTATCACAGCGGGAAACAATGAGCAGTTCTTC
TRBJ2-1 TRBV11-2 . TRBD2 CVSSRTSGRIIERFF TGTGTCAGCAGCCGTACTAGCGGGAGGATCATTGAGCGGTTCTTC
TRBJ1-2 TRBV11-2 . . CVNTQVGGGGCTF TGTGTCAACACTCAGGTGGGGGGTGGAGGCTGCACCTTC
TRBJ1-3 TRBV24-1 . TRBD1 CATSPTGGGNTICF TGTGCCACCAGCCCGACAGGGGGTGGAAACACCATATGTTTT
TRBJ2-5 TRBV7-9 . TRBD1 CASSLPQGAMETQYF TGTGCCAGCAGTTTGCCGCAGGGGGCGATGGAGACCCAGTACTTC
TRBJ1-5 TRBV20-1 . . CSARDPQAYSNQPQHF TGCAGTGCTAGAGATCCCCAGGCATATAGCAATCAGCCCCAGCATTTT
TRBJ2-1 TRBV29-1 . TRBD2 CSLEETGLAAQHFF TGCAGCCTTGAAGAGACGGGACTAGCGGCTCAGCACTTCTTC
TRBJ1-1 TRBV29-1 . . CIVQQGRTEAFF TGCATCGTTCAACAGGGACGGACTGAAGCTTTCTTT
TRBJ2-7 TRBV4-1 . . CASSVESGYQQHF TGCGCCAGCAGCGTAGAGTCGGGCTACCAGCAGCACTTC
TRBJ1-4 TRBV4-1 . . CASSQARGSNEKLFF TGTGCCAGCAGCCAAGCGAGGGGATCTAATGAAAAACTGTTTTTT
TRBJ2-1 TRBV11-2 . . CASGADPDSSHNEQFF TGTGCCAGCGGCGCAGACCCGGATAGCTCCCACAATGAGCAGTTCTTC
TRBJ2-1 TRBV6-4 . . CASSPLAVGPDEQFF TGTGCCAGCAGCCCTCTGGCGGTAGGGCCGGATGAGCAGTTCTTC
TRBJ2-5 TRBV4-1 . . CASSPPLGGLGETRYF TGCGCCAGCAGCCCGCCCCTAGGGGGTTTAGGAGAGACCCGGTACTTT
TRBJ2-1 TRBV4-3 . TRBD2 CASSPNGGLAGESEQFF TGCGCCAGTAGCCCGAATGGCGGGCTAGCGGGAGAAAGTGAGCAGTTCTTC
TRBJ2-5 TRBV12-3/TRBV12-4 . . CTGSLLGQETQYF TGTACCGGCAGTTTACTTGGTCAAGAGACCCAGTACTTC
TRBJ2-4 TRBV11-2 medium-sized . CASSPAFVQYF TGTGCCAGCAGCCCTGCTTTCGTTCAGTACTTC
TRBJ2-3 TRBV11-2 . . CASTQGGGPGDTQYF TGTGCCAGCACTCAGGGGGGGGGGCCTGGTGATACGCAGTATTTT
TRBJ2-5 TRBV7-9 . . CASSLVGHLQETQYF TGTGCCAGCAGCTTAGTCGGGCACCTCCAAGAGACCCAGTACTTC
TRBJ2-3 TRBV11-2 few . CDSSPGRGTDTQYF TGTGACAGTAGCCCCGGGCGGGGCACAGATACGCAGTATTTT
TRBJ2-5 TRBV29-1 . . CSVGSSVKKTQYF TGCAGCGTTGGCTCGTCTGTCAAAAAGACCCAGTACTTC
TRBJ2-1 TRBV5-5 . . CSSSLTAPEITNDQFF TGTTCCAGCAGCCTCACCGCTCCCGAGATAACCAATGATCAGTTCTTC
TRBJ2-7 TRBV6-1 once . CASSKMDGGSYEQNF TGTGCCAGCAGTAAAATGGACGGAGGGTCGTACGAGCAGAACTTT
TRBJ1-3 TRBV6-4 . . CASSDVDFESGNTIYF TGTGCCAGCAGTGACGTGGATTTTGAGTCTGGAAACACCATATATTTT
TRBJ2-1 TRBV6-1 many TRBD2 CASSKLAGDYNEQFF TGTGCCAGCAGTAAACTAGCGGGAGATTACAATGAGCAGTTCTTC
TRBJ2-1 TRBV9 . . CASSVARGVGFNEQFF TGTGCCAGCAGCGTAGCCCGAGGAGTTGGGTTCAATGAGCAGTTCTTC
TRBJ2-7 TRBV29-1 . . CSVYSGGYEQYF TGCAGCGTATACTCAGGAGGCTACGAGCAGTACTTC
TRBJ2-1 TRBV10-2 . . CASSEDGQNNEQLF TGCGCCAGCAGTGAAGACGGGCAGAACAATGAGCAGTTATTC
TRBJ2-7 TRBV11-2 once . CARGSYDYEQYF TGTGCCAGGGGCTCCTACGACTACGAGCAGTATTTC
TRBJ2-7 TRBV4-2 . . CANSQGYLDNEQYF TGTGCCAACAGCCAAGGGTACCTAGACAACGAGCAGTACTTC
TRBJ2-7 TRBV5-5 few TRBD2 CASSLDYVGRAQEQYF TGCGCCAGCAGCTTGGATTACGTCGGGAGGGCCCAAGAGCAGTACTTC
TRBJ2-5 TRBV7-9 many . CASSLVPRVQETQYF TGTGCCAGCAGCTTAGTTCCCAGGGTCCAAGAGACCCAGTACTTC
TRBJ1-1 TRBV6-6 . . CASTFGKNTEAFF TGTGCCAGCACTTTTGGGAAGAACACTGAAGCTTTCTTT
TRBJ2-5 TRBV6-6 . . CASSYVGSQETQYF TGTGCCAGCAGTTACGTTGGGTCACAAGAGACCCAGTACTTC
TRBJ1-2 TRBV11-2 . . CVSSRRQGYGYTF TGTGTCAGCAGCCGCCGTCAGGGATACGGCTACACCTTC
TRBJ1-2 TRBV4-1 . . CASSQGLTWRPDGYTF TGTGCCAGCAGCCAAGGCCTGACCTGGAGGCCGGACGGTTACACCTTC
TRBJ2-7 TRBV5-1 once . CASILGGGSSYEQYF TGCGCCAGCATCTTGGGAGGTGGGAGCTCCTACGAGCAGTACTTC
TRBJ2-1 TRBV29-1 . TRBD2 CRVGLTSGDYNEQLF TGCAGAGTTGGGCTGACTAGCGGGGACTACAATGAGCAGCTCTTC
TRBJ1-1 TRBV18 few TRBD1 CASSRTGDTEAFF TGTGCCAGCTCACGGACAGGGGACACTGAAGCTTTCTTT
TRBJ2-5 TRBV5-6 . . CASAETRRETQYF TGTGCCAGCGCAGAGACTAGACGGGAGACCCAGTACTTC
TRBJ1-1 TRBV11-2 . . CASSPGTAFF TGTGCCAGCAGCCCAGGGACGGCTTTCTTT
TRBJ2-7 TRBV6-2/TRBV6-3 few TRBD2 CASNSGTRGRYEQYF TGTGCCAGCAACTCCGGGACTAGAGGGAGATACGAGCAGTACTTC
TRBJ2-1 TRBV4-2 once . CARSQDSVALGNEQLF .
TRBJ2-2 TRBV11-3 . TRBD2 CACSLRRTSGRARKGGEPFF TGTGCCTGCAGCTTACGCCGGACTAGCGGGAGGGCCAGAAAGGGCGGGGAGCCGTTTTTT
TRBJ1-1 TRBV7-9 many TRBD1 CASSSWDRGQTEAFF TGTGCCAGCAGCTCTTGGGACAGGGGGCAAACTGAAGCTTTCTTT
TRBJ2-5 TRBV14 many . CASSQGLGRPQYF TGTGCCAGCAGCCAAGGGCTGGGGCGGCCCCAGTACTTC